This is a list of T cell receptor beta chains from one sample in a study of CD8+CD57+ T cells in acquired aplastic anemia. TCRdb ran MiXCR on the reads and lists one entry per CDR3 protein. The repertoire holds 200,000 to 300,000 distinct CDR3 sequences, about 80% seen once, with 42% in the top ten. The sequencing sample was made of sorted CD4+, CD8+, or CD8+CD57+ T cells (not recorded which) from PBMCs. The receptor source for this set is a human donor with aplastic anemia. Both conserved end residues are part of each CDR3. D genes are given only for firm matches.

CDR3 protein	V gene	J gene	D gene
CASSEGGRQGQIFGPFF	TRBV2	TRBJ1-1	TRBD1
CASGPGTTDTQYF	TRBV9	TRBJ2-3	NA
CASGEGCTATHHF	TRBV7-3	TRBJ2-3	NA
CASRGDGAYEQYF	TRBV7-8	TRBJ2-7	NA
CASSSAPRAGTQTQYF	TRBV7-8	TRBJ2-5	NA
CASSSDRGHFHEQFF	TRBV7-2	TRBJ2-1	TRBD1
CASSLVAGPNQPQHF	TRBV11-1	TRBJ1-5	NA
CASSAIRVSYNEQFF	TRBV2	NA	NA
CASSSGRTGTQYF	TRBV19	TRBJ2-1	NA
CSARPALAGVMNEQFF	TRBV20-1	TRBJ2-1	TRBD2
CATRDGGTDTQHFF	TRBV7-8	TRBJ2-7	NA
CASSLHPDGTALSELFF	TRBV7-8	TRBJ2-2	TRBD1
CASTTQGSDKQPF	TRBV7-9	TRBJ2-3	NA
CASSEGGSRNEQFF	TRBV10-1	TRBJ2-1	TRBD2
CASSLAGGYGAHDF	TRBV7-9	TRBJ2-3	NA
CASSLGGGADKHF	TRBV7-8	TRBJ2-3	NA
CASSLDRKTDTQYF	TRBV11-3	TRBJ2-3	NA
CASSGHPDGTPPYTQYF	TRBV7-8	TRBJ2-3	NA
CASSSTTGGMNTEAFF	TRBV11-1	TRBJ1-1	NA
CASANRALNTEAFF	TRBV19	TRBJ1-1	NA
CASSQDLKGFTDAFF	TRBV7-2	TRBJ1-1	NA
CAGNLDRETQYF	TRBV5-5	TRBJ2-5	TRBD1
CSAERGLNRGTDTQYF	TRBV29-1	TRBJ2-3	NA
CASRIEGVANEQFF	TRBV7-2	TRBJ2-1	NA
CASSWQGGANYGYQFF	TRBV11-2	TRBJ2-1	NA
CASSLRGRAEEHGYTF	TRBV7-8	TRBJ1-2	NA